A selection of T cell receptor beta chains follows, all from one sample in a study of Tregs in tolerant kidney transplant recipients. This table comes from immunoSEQ multiplex PCR, and its TCRdb copy is limited to in-frame clones, with some not included. The data hold under 100,000 clones, with 90% to 95% observed a single time. Sequenced: CD8+ T cells from blood. Receptor source: a human donor in good health. Each CDR3 is given with its conserved first and last residue. A D gene is named only where the DNA matches it firmly. Clone size is shown for a subset of rows, as once, few, many or a class of expanded clone.

V gene: TRBV12-5
clone size: -
J gene: TRBJ1-2
D gene: TRBD1
CDR3 protein: CASGLVLGDRGETNYGYTF
CDR3 DNA: TGTGCTAGTGGTTTGGTACTGGGGGACAGGGGTGAAACTAACTATGGCTACACCTTC

V gene: TRBV4-1
clone size: -
J gene: TRBJ2-5
D gene: -
CDR3 protein: CASSQEHLTQYF
CDR3 DNA: TGCGCCAGCAGCCAAGAACATCTGACCCAGTACTTC

V gene: TRBV15
clone size: -
J gene: TRBJ2-7
D gene: TRBD1
CDR3 protein: CATSNSWGQGSYEQYF
CDR3 DNA: TGTGCCACCAGCAACTCCTGGGGACAGGGGAGCTACGAGCAGTACTTC

V gene: TRBV7-9
clone size: once
J gene: TRBJ1-2
D gene: -
CDR3 protein: CASSPDSSYGYTF
CDR3 DNA: TGTGCCAGCAGCCCAGACAGTTCCTATGGCTACACCTTC

V gene: TRBV29-1
clone size: -
J gene: TRBJ2-1
D gene: TRBD2
CDR3 protein: CSVAGTSGRAAYNEQFF
CDR3 DNA: TGCAGCGTGGCCGGGACTAGCGGGAGGGCCGCCTACAATGAGCAGTTCTTC

V gene: TRBV9
clone size: -
J gene: TRBJ1-2
D gene: -
CDR3 protein: CASSPLEGYRVYGYTF
CDR3 DNA: TGTGCCAGCAGCCCCCTCGAGGGCTACAGAGTTTATGGCTACACCTTC

V gene: TRBV10-3
clone size: -
J gene: TRBJ1-4
D gene: -
CDR3 protein: CARTASKGKLFF
CDR3 DNA: TGTGCCCGGACGGCTTCAAAGGGAAAACTGTTTTTT

V gene: TRBV7-9
clone size: -
J gene: TRBJ2-3
D gene: TRBD2
CDR3 protein: CASSPAYTSGRTDTQYF
CDR3 DNA: TGTGCCAGCAGCCCAGCATACACTAGCGGGCGCACAGATACGCAGTATTTT

V gene: TRBV13
clone size: -
J gene: TRBJ2-2
D gene: TRBD1
CDR3 protein: CASSLAELTGENTGELFF
CDR3 DNA: TGTGCCAGCAGCTTAGCCGAGCTGACAGGGGAGAACACCGGGGAGCTGTTTTTT

V gene: TRBV14
clone size: -
J gene: TRBJ1-5
D gene: -
CDR3 protein: CASSQDPGVQPQHF
CDR3 DNA: TGTGCCAGCAGCCAAGATCCCGGGGTTCAGCCCCAGCATTTT

V gene: TRBV9
clone size: -
J gene: TRBJ2-2
D gene: -
CDR3 protein: CASSVEHLITGELFF
CDR3 DNA: TGTGCCAGCAGCGTAGAACACCTTATCACCGGGGAGCTGTTTTTT

V gene: TRBV21-1
clone size: -
J gene: TRBJ1-2
D gene: -
CDR3 protein: CASSKKSIGSQDGYTF
CDR3 DNA: TGTGCCAGCAGCAAGAAATCCATCGGAAGCCAAGATGGCTACACCTTC

V gene: TRBV18
clone size: -
J gene: TRBJ2-5
D gene: -
CDR3 protein: CASSPGGGETQYF
CDR3 DNA: TGTGCCAGCTCACCTGGGGGCGGTGAGACCCAGTACTTC

V gene: TRBV7-6
clone size: -
J gene: TRBJ2-1
D gene: -
CDR3 protein: CASVRGEAVGREQFF
CDR3 DNA: TGTGCCAGCGTCAGGGGGGAGGCAGTGGGACGGGAGCAGTTCTTC

V gene: TRBV2
clone size: -
J gene: TRBJ2-7
D gene: -
CDR3 protein: CASSEGAGSYEQYF
CDR3 DNA: TGTGCCAGCAGTGAAGGGGCGGGCAGCTACGAGCAGTACTTC

V gene: TRBV29-1
clone size: -
J gene: TRBJ1-1
D gene: TRBD1
CDR3 protein: CSVDRDRANTEAFF
CDR3 DNA: TGCAGCGTTGACCGAGACAGGGCCAACACTGAAGCTTTCTTT

V gene: TRBV9
clone size: -
J gene: TRBJ1-5
D gene: -
CDR3 protein: CASSPAGGNQPQHF
CDR3 DNA: TGTGCCAGCAGCCCTGCGGGGGGCAATCAGCCCCAGCATTTT

V gene: TRBV15
clone size: few
J gene: TRBJ2-2
D gene: -
CDR3 protein: CATSRDPGSAGELFF
CDR3 DNA: TGTGCCACCAGCAGAGATCCAGGGTCGGCCGGGGAGCTGTTTTTT

V gene: TRBV11-2
clone size: -
J gene: TRBJ2-1
D gene: -
CDR3 protein: CASSVPNSLFEQFF
CDR3 DNA: TGTGCCAGCAGCGTCCCCAATAGCCTGTTTGAGCAGTTCTTC

V gene: TRBV6-5
clone size: -
J gene: TRBJ2-1
D gene: -
CDR3 protein: CASSYGLGSYNEQFF
CDR3 DNA: TGTGCCAGCAGTTACGGCCTGGGCTCCTACAATGAGCAGTTCTTC

V gene: TRBV5-6
clone size: -
J gene: TRBJ2-7
D gene: TRBD2
CDR3 protein: CASSVGLAVAYEQYF
CDR3 DNA: TGTGCCAGCAGCGTGGGACTAGCGGTCGCCTACGAGCAGTACTTC

V gene: TRBV5-1
clone size: -
J gene: TRBJ2-5
D gene: TRBD1
CDR3 protein: CASSLAGDRSLETQYF
CDR3 DNA: TGCGCCAGCAGCTTGGCAGGGGACAGGAGCTTAGAGACCCAGTACTTC

V gene: TRBV11-2
clone size: -
J gene: TRBJ2-1
D gene: -
CDR3 protein: CASSLGRSSYNEQFF
CDR3 DNA: TGTGCCAGCAGCTTAGGCCGTTCCTCCTACAATGAGCAGTTCTTC

V gene: TRBV12-5
clone size: -
J gene: TRBJ1-2
D gene: -
CDR3 protein: CASTGTHYGYTF
CDR3 DNA: TGTGCTAGTACCGGGACACACTATGGCTACACCTTC

V gene: TRBV4-2
clone size: -
J gene: TRBJ2-7
D gene: -
CDR3 protein: CASSPGTDYEQYF
CDR3 DNA: TGTGCCAGCAGCCCGGGGACCGACTACGAGCAGTACTTC

V gene: TRBV19
clone size: -
J gene: TRBJ2-7
D gene: TRBD1
CDR3 protein: CASSEGGWEQYF
CDR3 DNA: TGTGCCAGTAGTGAAGGGGGCTGGGAGCAGTACTTC

V gene: TRBV4-1
clone size: -
J gene: TRBJ2-5
D gene: -
CDR3 protein: CASSQVGVGETQYF
CDR3 DNA: TGCGCCAGCAGCCAGGTGGGAGTGGGAGAGACCCAGTACTTC

V gene: TRBV9
clone size: -
J gene: TRBJ2-7
D gene: -
CDR3 protein: CASSAGTLPNEQYF
CDR3 DNA: TGTGCCAGCAGCGCCGGGACTCTACCTAACGAGCAGTACTTC

V gene: TRBV4-1
clone size: -
J gene: TRBJ2-3
D gene: -
CDR3 protein: CASSQSGRGARDTQYF
CDR3 DNA: TGCGCCAGCAGCCAAAGTGGACGGGGGGCAAGAGATACGCAGTATTTT

V gene: TRBV14
clone size: -
J gene: TRBJ1-6
D gene: TRBD1
CDR3 protein: CASSGTGNSPLHF
CDR3 DNA: TGTGCCAGCTCCGGGACAGGGAATTCACCCCTCCACTTT

V gene: TRBV6-5
clone size: -
J gene: TRBJ2-1
D gene: -
CDR3 protein: CASSYVGGNNEQFF
CDR3 DNA: TGTGCCAGCAGTTACGTGGGAGGCAACAATGAGCAGTTCTTC

V gene: TRBV7-9
clone size: -
J gene: TRBJ2-6
D gene: -
CDR3 protein: CASSPPLAGSSGANVLTF
CDR3 DNA: TGTGCCAGCAGCCCCCCCCTGGCCGGAAGCTCTGGGGCCAACGTCCTGACTTTC

V gene: TRBV2
clone size: -
J gene: TRBJ2-7
D gene: -
CDR3 protein: CASSTGYEQYF
CDR3 DNA: TGTGCCAGCAGTACCGGCTACGAGCAGTACTTC

V gene: TRBV7-3
clone size: -
J gene: TRBJ2-3
D gene: TRBD1
CDR3 protein: CASSLTGGQTDTQYF
CDR3 DNA: TGTGCCAGCAGCCTAACAGGGGGGCAGACAGATACGCAGTATTTT

V gene: TRBV6-5
clone size: -
J gene: TRBJ2-7
D gene: -
CDR3 protein: CASSYSVGLNTYEQYF
CDR3 DNA: TGTGCCAGCAGTTACTCGGTCGGTCTGAACACCTACGAGCAGTACTTC

V gene: TRBV2
clone size: -
J gene: TRBJ1-2
D gene: -
CDR3 protein: CASSEIAGANYGYTF
CDR3 DNA: TGTGCCAGCAGTGAGATCGCAGGGGCTAACTATGGCTACACCTTC

V gene: TRBV25-1
clone size: -
J gene: TRBJ2-7
D gene: -
CDR3 protein: CASSGRNFYEQYF
CDR3 DNA: TGTGCCAGCAGTGGCAGGAATTTCTACGAGCAGTACTTC

V gene: TRBV2
clone size: -
J gene: TRBJ2-1
D gene: TRBD2
CDR3 protein: CASRDLAGGHYNEQFF
CDR3 DNA: TGTGCCAGCAGAGACTTAGCGGGGGGGCACTACAATGAGCAGTTCTTC

V gene: TRBV6-4
clone size: medium-sized
J gene: TRBJ2-3
D gene: TRBD2
CDR3 protein: CASSEGSGSTDTQYF
CDR3 DNA: TGTGCCAGCAGTGAAGGTAGCGGGAGCACAGATACGCAGTATTTT

V gene: TRBV5-5
clone size: once
J gene: TRBJ2-1
D gene: -
CDR3 protein: CASSPLDRDEQFF
CDR3 DNA: TGTGCCAGCAGCCCCCTCGATAGGGATGAGCAGTTCTTC

V gene: TRBV6-1
clone size: once
J gene: TRBJ1-1
D gene: TRBD1
CDR3 protein: CASTRQGPNTEAFF
CDR3 DNA: TGTGCCAGCACAAGACAGGGGCCGAACACTGAAGCTTTCTTT

V gene: TRBV12-2
clone size: once
J gene: TRBJ2-7
D gene: -
CDR3 protein: CASRLPVRCGRRGAAYEQYF
CDR3 DNA: TGTGCAAGTCGCTTACCCGTTAGGTGTGGGCGCAGGGGAGCAGCCTACGAGCAGTACTTC

V gene: TRBV7-6
clone size: -
J gene: TRBJ2-7
D gene: -
CDR3 protein: CASSGRQGYEQYF
CDR3 DNA: TGTGCCAGCAGCGGCAGACAAGGGTACGAGCAGTACTTC

V gene: TRBV6-6
clone size: -
J gene: TRBJ1-4
D gene: -
CDR3 protein: CASSYSTDGEKLFF
CDR3 DNA: TGTGCCAGCAGTTACTCAACGGACGGTGAAAAACTGTTTTTT

V gene: TRBV7-9
clone size: -
J gene: TRBJ2-3
D gene: TRBD2
CDR3 protein: CASSLMPSGRFADTQYF
CDR3 DNA: TGTGCCAGCAGCTTAATGCCTAGCGGGAGGTTTGCAGATACGCAGTATTTT

V gene: TRBV18
clone size: -
J gene: TRBJ1-1
D gene: -
CDR3 protein: CASSFRDTRALLGTEAFF
CDR3 DNA: TGTGCCAGCTCATTCCGGGACACAAGGGCCCTCTTGGGCACTGAAGCTTTCTTT

V gene: TRBV18
clone size: -
J gene: TRBJ1-5
D gene: TRBD1
CDR3 protein: CASSPSWDRGSNQPQHF
CDR3 DNA: TGTGCCAGCTCACCAAGCTGGGACAGGGGTAGCAATCAGCCCCAGCATTTT

V gene: TRBV27
clone size: -
J gene: TRBJ2-3
D gene: TRBD1
CDR3 protein: CASSLLWDRTITDTQYF
CDR3 DNA: TGTGCCAGCAGTTTACTATGGGACAGAACGATCACAGATACGCAGTATTTT

V gene: TRBV9
clone size: -
J gene: TRBJ1-2
D gene: -
CDR3 protein: CASSPGGTFGYTF
CDR3 DNA: TGTGCCAGCAGCCCGGGCGGGACCTTTGGCTACACCTTC

V gene: TRBV4-1
clone size: -
J gene: TRBJ1-1
D gene: -
CDR3 protein: CASSHENTEAFF
CDR3 DNA: TGCGCCAGCAGCCACGAAAACACTGAAGCTTTCTTT

V gene: TRBV5-6
clone size: -
J gene: TRBJ2-1
D gene: -
CDR3 protein: CASSLGGILQFF
CDR3 DNA: TGTGCCAGCAGCTTGGGTGGTATCCTCCAGTTCTTC